This entry concerns a single TCR beta chain. Other DNA sequences in the same sample also yield this CDR3. This sample stems from a study of blood T cell repertoires in COVID-19. Study-level background: The cDNA or gDNA used as material had been derived from T cells, B-cell-depleted T cells, or PBMCs.

Profiled with immunoSEQ multiplex PCR; TCRdb holds only in-frame clones, not every one. The top ten hold 4.1% of the sample, which has about 98,000 clones, around 80% seen once. The sequenced sample consisted of peripheral blood. The sequence came from a man aged 60-69 years with acute or convalescent COVID-19.

CDR3 sequence: CASSSPGGPSGNTIYF. For the CDR3, the DNA is TGTGCCAGCAGTTCCCCGGGGGGGCCTTCTGGAAACACCATATATTTT. This rearrangement joins TRBV6-5 to TRBJ1-3; tentatively, D is TRBD1 (6 bases). The germline CDR1 and CDR2 sequences are MNHEY and SVGAGI. The CDR3 contains 16 residues. Deletions cut 4 bases from V and 1 base from J, with 14 bases between.